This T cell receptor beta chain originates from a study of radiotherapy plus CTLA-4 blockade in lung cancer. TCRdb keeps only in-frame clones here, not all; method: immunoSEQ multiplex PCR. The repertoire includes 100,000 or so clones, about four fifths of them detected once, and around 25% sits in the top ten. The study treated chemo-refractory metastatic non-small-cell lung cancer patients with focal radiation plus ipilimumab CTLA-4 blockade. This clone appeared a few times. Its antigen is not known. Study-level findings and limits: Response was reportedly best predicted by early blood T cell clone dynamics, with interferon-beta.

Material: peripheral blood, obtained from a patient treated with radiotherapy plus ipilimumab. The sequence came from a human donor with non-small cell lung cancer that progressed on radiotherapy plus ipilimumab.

The CDR3 DNA sequence: TGTGCCAGCAGCCCGCGGAGGGGTTGGGACACTGAAGCTTTCTTT. Protein sequence: CASSPRRGWDTEAFF. The chain uses TRBV5-8 and TRBJ1-1; a weak D match, TRBD1 (5 bases). The CDR3 runs to 15 residues. V lost 4 bases to trimming and J lost 3 bases, with 16 bases between them. The germline gives CDR1 SGHTS, CDR2 YDEGEE.